This TCR beta chain was observed in a study of blood T cell repertoires in COVID-19. Study-wide context: Nucleic acid was either cDNA or gDNA, and it came from T cells, B-cell-depleted T cells, or PBMCs.

Study processing details: Amplifying reference gene primers gave estimates of nucleated cell counts. Generated by immunoSEQ multiplex PCR, the TCRdb table keeps only in-frame clones and is missing some. The D gene and trimming were derived from the DNA, and the V and J assignments and clone size from that table. The sample shows fewer than 100,000 clones, approximately 92% of them seen only once. This clonotype was obtained from a woman of 80 years or more with acute or convalescent COVID-19. Sequencing used peripheral blood.

The CDR3 DNA is TGCGCCAGCAGCAGCTTCAATTACGAGCAGTACTTC. This encodes CASSSFNYEQYF. The chain carries TRBV5-1 and TRBJ2-7, with D unclear. Trimming took off 4 bases at V and 4 bases at J, with 9 bases between the two ends. The germline gives CDR1 SGHRS, CDR2 YFSETQ. The CDR3 covers 12 residues.